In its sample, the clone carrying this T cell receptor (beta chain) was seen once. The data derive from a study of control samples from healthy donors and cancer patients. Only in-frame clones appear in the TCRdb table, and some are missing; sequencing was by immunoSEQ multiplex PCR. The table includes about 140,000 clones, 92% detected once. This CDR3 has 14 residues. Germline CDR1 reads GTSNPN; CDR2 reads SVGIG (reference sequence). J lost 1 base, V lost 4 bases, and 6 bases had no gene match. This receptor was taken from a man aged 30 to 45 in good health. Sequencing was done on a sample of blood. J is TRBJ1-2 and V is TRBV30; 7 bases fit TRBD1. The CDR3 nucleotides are TGTGCCTGGAATAGGGGACAGCTTAACTATGGCTACACCTTC. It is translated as CAWNRGQLNYGYTF.